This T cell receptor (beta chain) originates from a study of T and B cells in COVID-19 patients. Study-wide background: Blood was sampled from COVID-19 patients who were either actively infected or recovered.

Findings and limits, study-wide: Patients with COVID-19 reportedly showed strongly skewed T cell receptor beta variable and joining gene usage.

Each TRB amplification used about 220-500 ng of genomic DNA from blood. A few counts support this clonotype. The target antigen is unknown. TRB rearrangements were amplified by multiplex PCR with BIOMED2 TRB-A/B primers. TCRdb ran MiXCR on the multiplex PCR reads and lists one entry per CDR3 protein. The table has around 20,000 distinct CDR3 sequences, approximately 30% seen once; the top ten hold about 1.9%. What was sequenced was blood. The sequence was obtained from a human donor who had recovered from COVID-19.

This CDR3 reads CASSPSAGGAGGELFF. The CDR3 nucleotides read TGTGCCAGCAGCCCTTCGGCAGGGGGGGCCGGCGGGGAGCTGTTTTTT. The chain joins TRBV7-2 to TRBJ2-2; D is tentatively TRBD1 or TRBD2 (7 bases each). Germline V gene lookup returns CDR1 SGHTA and CDR2 FQGNSA. The V and J ends lost 5 bases and 7 bases respectively, with 20 bases between them. The length of the CDR3 is 16 residues.